These 21 T cell receptor beta chains came from one sample sequenced in a study of cytomegalovirus exposure and HLA in healthy donors. Profiling relied on immunoSEQ multiplex PCR, and the TCRdb table lists in-frame clones only, not all of them. This table has 200,000 or so clones, roughly 82% appearing once. The sample taken for sequencing was PBMCs. Every receptor here comes from a man aged 18 to 29 in good health and CMV-seropositive.

The chain has TRBV6-6 and TRBJ2-5, with 8 bases identical to TRBD2. This CDR3 region has 14 residues. V lost 6 bases, J lost 7 bases, and 10 bases stayed unmatched. The germline V gene encodes CDR1 MNHNY and CDR2 SVGAGI (reference sequence). Here the CDR3 DNA reads TGTGCCAGCAGAGCGGGGGTCGGTCTGGGGACCCAGTACTTC. Its protein is CASRAGVGLGTQYF.

The J gene is TRBJ2-7, the V gene TRBV11-3; 7 bases align to TRBD1. The V gene's germline CDR1 is SGHNT and CDR2 YENEEA. V lost 4 bases and J lost 6; bases outside the gene matches: 12. CDR3 length: 15 residues. CDR3 in DNA: TGTGCCAGCAGCTCTTCGACAGGGCCGGCCAGCGAGCAGTACTTC. Encoded protein: CASSSSTGPASEQYF.

This clone was detected only a few times. The J gene is TRBJ2-7, the V gene TRBV2, with D uncertain. The CDR3 spans 13 residues. Germline values: CDR1 SNHLY, CDR2 FYNNEI. The V and J ends lost 6 bases and 6 bases respectively, with 15 bases between them. CDR3 in DNA: TGTGCCAGCAGCGTGGGCCGATGGTCCGAGCAGTACTTC. Its protein is CASSVGRWSEQYF.

The J gene is TRBJ2-7, the V gene TRBV27; no reliable D call. The CDR3 runs to 13 residues. Trimming shortened V by 2 bases and J by 0 bases, and 5 bases separated the two germline ends. From germline, CDR1 is MNHEY and CDR2 SMNVEV (reference sequence). CDR3 amino acids: CASSLASSYEQYF. As DNA, the CDR3 is TGTGCCAGCAGTTTAGCGAGCTCCTACGAGCAGTACTTC.

Only a few counts were recorded for this clone. The rearrangement links TRBV4-2 to TRBJ2-7; 10 nucleotides align to TRBD1. Trimming cost V 0 bases and J 1 base; bases outside gene matches: 3. Germline V gene lookup returns CDR1 LGHNA and CDR2 YNFKEQ. This CDR3 is 16 amino acids long. The CDR3 region is CASSQEGTGVSYEQYF. The CDR3 nucleotides are TGTGCCAGCAGCCAAGAGGGGACAGGGGTTTCCTACGAGCAGTACTTC.

This chain connects TRBV5-6 to TRBJ2-7; maybe TRBD1 (6 bases). Trimming pared 4 bases from V and 4 bases from J, leaving 15 bases between. This CDR3 spans 14 amino acids. Germline V gene sequence: CDR1 SGHDT, CDR2 YYEEEE. The CDR3 protein is CASSDSTGNYEQYF. The CDR3 DNA reads TGTGCCAGCAGCGACAGTACAGGGAATTACGAGCAGTACTTC.

Worth noting for this clone: This likely stems from a read error, as it lies one base from a far larger clone. The chain has TRBV5-4 and TRBJ2-1; 9 nucleotides agree with TRBD2. The germline V gene encodes CDR1 SGHNT and CDR2 YYREEE (reference sequence). Trimming cost V 4 bases and J 5 bases; bases outside gene matches: 19. The CDR3 consists of 19 residues. The CDR3 DNA follows: TGTGCCAGCAGCCAAGATCCCCTCTTACTAGCGGGCCAAAACAATGAGCAGTTCTTC. Translated: CASSQDPLLLAGQNNEQFF.

The CDR3 spells CATSRDLAGKNEQFF. The DNA for the CDR3 is TGTGCCACCAGCAGAGATCTAGCGGGGAAGAATGAGCAGTTCTTC. The chain has TRBV15 and TRBJ2-1; 9 nucleotides align to TRBD2. CDR3 length equals 15 residues. Germline V gene sequence: CDR1 LNHNV, CDR2 YYDKDF (reference sequence). V gave up 0 bases and J gave up 7 bases; unmatched junction bases: 4.

The CDR3 is CASSQTALNTEAFF. CDR3 in DNA: TGTGCCAGCAGCCAGACAGCATTGAACACTGAAGCTTTCTTT. This chain connects TRBV9 to TRBJ1-1; possible D gene TRBD1, 5 bases. Looked up from germline, CDR1 is SGDLS and CDR2 is YYNGEE. V was trimmed by 4 bases and J by 0 bases, leaving 10 bases between them. This CDR3 is 14 amino acids long.

This clone appeared a few times. The J gene is TRBJ1-5, the V gene TRBV28; unclear D gene. The V and J ends lost 5 bases and 6 bases respectively, with 8 bases between them. Germline V CDR1 and CDR2: MDHEN, SYDVKM. The CDR3 sequence is 12 residues long. CDR3 in amino acids: CASSRRSQPQHF. The DNA of the CDR3 is TGTGCCAGCAGTCGTCGGAGTCAGCCCCAGCATTTT. Based on the CDR3 plus reference TRBV28 and TRBJ1-5, the full variable domain is DVKVTQSSRYLVKRTGEKVFLECVQDMDHENMFWYRQDPGLGLRLIYFSYDVKMKEKGDIPEGYSVSREKKERFSLILESASTNQTSMYLCASSRRSQPQHFGDGTRLSIL.

The V gene is TRBV11-2, the J gene TRBJ2-1; TRBD2 aligns across 10 bases. CDR3 length: 14 amino acids. CDR1 is SGHAT and CDR2 is FQNNGV in the germline V gene. V was clipped by 3 bases and J by 9 bases; unmatched bases: 5. The CDR3 loop is CASSLAGLALEQFF. The CDR3 nucleotides read TGTGCCAGCAGCTTGGCGGGACTAGCGCTTGAGCAGTTCTTC. Full variable domain (missing parts from reference TRBV11-2 and TRBJ2-1): EAGVAQSPRYKIIEKRQSVAFWCNPISGHATLYWYQQILGQGPKLLIQFQNNGVVDDSQLPKDRFSAERLKGVDSTLKIQPAKLEDSAVYLCASSLAGLALEQFFGPGTRLTVL.

V usage is TRBV27 and J usage is TRBJ2-3, with D possibly TRBD2 on 6 matching bases. Trimming left V 3 bases short and J 3 bases short, with 19 bases between. Germline CDR1 MNHEY, CDR2 SMNVEV (reference sequence). This CDR3 comprises 17 residues. The CDR3 loop is CASSFLGGSGETDTQYF. The DNA for the CDR3 is TGTGCCAGCAGTTTTCTCGGGGGTAGCGGTGAGACAGATACGCAGTATTTT.

V gene TRBV9 combines with J gene TRBJ2-1, with 9 bases identical to TRBD1. J gave up 9 bases and V 3 bases, and 10 bases lay outside the gene matches. Germline values: CDR1 SGDLS, CDR2 YYNGEE. The CDR3 runs to 15 residues. The CDR3 loop is CASSAGQGVVGEQFF. Here the CDR3 DNA reads TGTGCCAGCAGCGCGGGACAGGGAGTCGTGGGTGAGCAGTTCTTC.

A single count supports this clone. The chain has TRBV4-1 and TRBJ2-1, with 13 bases aligning to TRBD2. V trimming: 0 bases; J trimming: 6 bases; junction bases outside the gene matches: 8. The CDR3 consists of 18 residues. Germline values: CDR1 MGHRA, CDR2 YSYEKL. The CDR3 is CASSQDSPGTSGTNEQFF. CDR3 bases: TGCGCCAGCAGCCAAGATAGCCCCGGGACTAGCGGGACCAATGAGCAGTTCTTC.

J is TRBJ2-2 and V is TRBV7-9; 9 nucleotides align to TRBD1. This CDR3 spans 18 amino acids. V shed 1 base and J 3 bases; nucleotides not matched to a gene: 9. Germline assignment: CDR1 SEHNR and CDR2 FQNEAQ (reference sequence). The CDR3 is CASSLGRTRTGDTGELFF. In DNA form, the CDR3 reads TGTGCCAGCAGCTTAGGAAGAACACGGACAGGGGACACCGGGGAGCTGTTTTTT.

This chain uses TRBV15 with TRBJ1-2; the match to TRBD1 covers 9 bases. There are 15 residues in the CDR3. From germline, CDR1 is LNHNV and CDR2 YYDKDF (reference sequence). The ends lost 3 bases at V and 4 bases at J; junction bases unmatched: 6. The CDR3, as DNA: TGTGCCACCAGCAGGTCGACAGGGGGTAGCTATGGCTACACCTTC. Protein sequence: CATSRSTGGSYGYTF.

The chain combines TRBV27 with TRBJ2-2; 8 bases map to TRBD2. V lost 3 bases, J lost 7 bases, and 4 bases stayed unmatched. Germline CDR1 is MNHEY and CDR2 is SMNVEV (reference sequence). The CDR3 sequence is 14 residues long. In nucleotides, the CDR3 is TGTGCCAGCAGTTTGGGACTAGATAACGGGGAGCTGTTTTTT. This translates into CASSLGLDNGELFF.

The J gene is TRBJ2-5, the V gene TRBV20-1; D is unclear. CDR3 length: 11 amino acids. V was clipped by 3 bases and J by 5 bases, with 7 bases between them. Germline CDR1 and CDR2: DFQATT and SNEGSKA (reference sequence). CDR3 DNA sequence: TGCAGTGCTAGCCGGGTTGAGACCCAGTACTTC. It translates to CSASRVETQYF.

This clone was counted a few times. V gene TRBV14 combines with J gene TRBJ2-2, with D possibly matching TRBD1 (6 bases). Germline CDR1 SGHDN, CDR2 FVKESK. The CDR3 spans 14 residues. The germline V and J ends were trimmed by 4 bases and 7 bases, with 13 bases remaining between them. CDR3 sequence: CASSPNRVGGELFF. The CDR3 coding sequence is TGTGCCAGCAGCCCAAACAGGGTTGGCGGGGAGCTGTTTTTT.

The chain combines TRBV13 with TRBJ2-3; D is undetermined. V shed 5 bases and J shed 3 bases, with 21 bases lying between them. Germline CDR1 PRHDT, CDR2 FYEKMQ (reference sequence). The CDR3 is 17 residues long. CDR3 sequence reads: CASSGSRGPTGTDTQYF. DNA of the CDR3: TGTGCCAGCAGCGGATCAAGAGGTCCCACCGGAACAGATACGCAGTATTTT.

V gene TRBV7-3 combines with J gene TRBJ2-7; D perhaps matches TRBD1 (5 bases). The V gene lost 0 bases and the J gene lost 2 bases, with 11 bases spanning the gap. The CDR3 is 15 amino acids. In germline, CDR1 is SGHTA, CDR2 FQGTGA. CDR3 bases: TGTGCCAGCAGCTTAACCGCGCAGGGCCCCTACGAGCAGTACTTC. Translating gives CASSLTAQGPYEQYF.